These T cell receptor beta chains were read from a single sample in a study of shared clonotypes between healthy human individuals. Sequencing used immunoSEQ multiplex PCR; TCRdb keeps in-frame clones, though not all of them. The sample lists hundreds of thousands of clones, about 92% occurring once. The source material was naive CD8+ T cells sorted from blood. The receptors here all came from a man aged 25-45 years in good health. Each CDR3 is given with its conserved first and last residue. Fields, in order: D gene, V gene, J gene, clone size, CDR3 protein, CDR3 DNA. D genes are given only for firm matches. Clone size, where shown, is once, few, many, or a class for clones that have expanded.

D gene: .
V gene: TRBV30
J gene: TRBJ2-7
clone size: .
CDR3 protein: CAWSSGQSYEQYF
CDR3 DNA: TGTGCCTGGAGTTCGGGGCAATCCTACGAGCAGTACTTC

D gene: TRBD1
V gene: TRBV29-1
J gene: TRBJ2-7
clone size: .
CDR3 protein: CSVTGGINYEQYF
CDR3 DNA: TGCAGCGTTACAGGGGGCATCAACTACGAGCAGTACTTC

D gene: .
V gene: TRBV19
J gene: TRBJ2-1
clone size: .
CDR3 protein: CASMEQFF
CDR3 DNA: TGTGCCAGTATGGAGCAGTTCTTC

D gene: .
V gene: TRBV27
J gene: TRBJ2-7
clone size: .
CDR3 protein: CASSLSPTGTYEQYF
CDR3 DNA: TGTGCCAGCAGTTTATCCCCTACCGGGACGTACGAGCAGTACTTC

D gene: TRBD2
V gene: TRBV28
J gene: TRBJ2-1
clone size: .
CDR3 protein: CASLAGANEQFF
CDR3 DNA: TGTGCCAGCCTAGCGGGAGCTAATGAGCAGTTCTTC

D gene: .
V gene: TRBV19
J gene: TRBJ2-7
clone size: .
CDR3 protein: CASSLGPSYEQYF
CDR3 DNA: TGTGCCAGTAGCCTCGGACCCTCCTACGAGCAGTACTTC

D gene: TRBD2
V gene: TRBV7-6
J gene: TRBJ2-1
clone size: .
CDR3 protein: CASSPNGLAVAYNEQFF
CDR3 DNA: TGTGCCAGCAGCCCGAATGGACTAGCGGTTGCTTACAATGAGCAGTTCTTC

D gene: .
V gene: TRBV7-9
J gene: TRBJ1-5
clone size: .
CDR3 protein: CASSLGIVGGENQPQHF
CDR3 DNA: TGTGCCAGCAGCTTAGGGATTGTGGGGGGCGAAAATCAGCCCCAGCATTTT

D gene: .
V gene: TRBV7-9
J gene: TRBJ2-1
clone size: .
CDR3 protein: CASSLSSSEQFF
CDR3 DNA: TGTGCCAGCAGCTTATCCTCTAGTGAGCAGTTCTTC

D gene: TRBD2
V gene: TRBV7-8
J gene: TRBJ2-3
clone size: once
CDR3 protein: CASSLGPHVSGISTDTQYF
CDR3 DNA: TGTGCCAGCAGCTTAGGCCCCCACGTGAGCGGGATTAGCACAGATACGCAGTATTTT

D gene: TRBD1
V gene: TRBV19
J gene: TRBJ2-7
clone size: .
CDR3 protein: CASSWGQGYEQYF
CDR3 DNA: TGTGCCAGTAGTTGGGGACAGGGCTACGAGCAGTACTTC

D gene: .
V gene: TRBV15
J gene: TRBJ2-5
clone size: .
CDR3 protein: CATRNEVTQYF
CDR3 DNA: TGTGCCACCAGAAATGAGGTGACCCAGTACTTC

D gene: TRBD1
V gene: TRBV4-3
J gene: TRBJ2-1
clone size: .
CDR3 protein: CASSQVTRRQGIYNEQFF
CDR3 DNA: TGCGCCAGCAGCCAAGTAACCCGCCGACAGGGGATATACAATGAGCAGTTCTTC

D gene: TRBD1
V gene: TRBV5-1
J gene: TRBJ2-7
clone size: .
CDR3 protein: CASSRQGVYRDQDEQYF
CDR3 DNA: TGCGCCAGCAGTCGGCAGGGGGTGTACCGGGATCAGGACGAGCAGTACTTC

D gene: TRBD1
V gene: TRBV7-9
J gene: TRBJ1-1
clone size: .
CDR3 protein: CASSLLQGGLGTEAFF
CDR3 DNA: TGTGCCAGCAGCTTATTACAGGGGGGTTTGGGCACTGAAGCTTTCTTT

D gene: .
V gene: TRBV6-5
J gene: TRBJ2-7
clone size: .
CDR3 protein: CASSYSTGPGVLEQYF
CDR3 DNA: TGTGCCAGCAGTTACTCGACGGGACCTGGGGTTTTAGAGCAGTACTTC

D gene: .
V gene: TRBV29-1
J gene: TRBJ2-2
clone size: .
CDR3 protein: CSVDDEAGGELFF
CDR3 DNA: TGCAGCGTTGATGATGAGGCGGGCGGGGAGCTGTTTTTT

D gene: TRBD2
V gene: TRBV7-9
J gene: TRBJ2-1
clone size: .
CDR3 protein: CASSPTGGRTDEQFF
CDR3 DNA: TGTGCCAGCAGCCCCACTGGCGGGAGGACAGATGAGCAGTTCTTC

D gene: TRBD1
V gene: TRBV6-1
J gene: TRBJ2-2
clone size: .
CDR3 protein: CASSAPFGTAEMTGELFF
CDR3 DNA: TGTGCCAGCAGTGCACCTTTCGGGACAGCCGAAATGACCGGGGAGCTGTTTTTT

D gene: .
V gene: TRBV7-9
J gene: TRBJ2-2
clone size: once
CDR3 protein: CASSLLPGSQTGELFF
CDR3 DNA: TGTGCCAGCAGCTTACTACCGGGAAGTCAAACCGGGGAGCTGTTTTTT

D gene: .
V gene: TRBV11-2
J gene: TRBJ2-7
clone size: few
CDR3 protein: CASSLVDEQYF
CDR3 DNA: TGTGCCAGCAGCTTAGTCGACGAGCAGTACTTC

D gene: TRBD1
V gene: TRBV7-9
J gene: TRBJ1-2
clone size: once
CDR3 protein: CASSGRDRSGPNYGYTF
CDR3 DNA: TGTGCCAGCAGCGGCCGGGACAGAAGCGGACCTAACTATGGCTACACCTTC

D gene: TRBD2
V gene: TRBV15
J gene: TRBJ2-7
clone size: .
CDR3 protein: CATSRDPRSSGRISGYEQYF
CDR3 DNA: TGTGCCACCAGCAGAGATCCCCGCTCTAGCGGGAGAATCAGCGGGTACGAGCAGTACTTC

D gene: .
V gene: TRBV14
J gene: TRBJ2-7
clone size: .
CDR3 protein: CASSLGREQYF
CDR3 DNA: TGTGCCAGCAGCCTCGGGCGAGAGCAGTACTTC

D gene: .
V gene: TRBV5-8
J gene: TRBJ2-5
clone size: once
CDR3 protein: CATPGLGAETQYF
CDR3 DNA: TGTGCCACCCCCGGGCTGGGGGCAGAGACCCAGTACTTC

D gene: .
V gene: TRBV7-8
J gene: TRBJ2-1
clone size: .
CDR3 protein: CASSSRLNEQFF
CDR3 DNA: TGTGCCAGCAGCTCACGACTCAATGAGCAGTTCTTC

D gene: TRBD2
V gene: TRBV14
J gene: TRBJ2-5
clone size: once
CDR3 protein: CASSPGVAGGTETQYF
CDR3 DNA: TGTGCCAGCAGCCCCGGGGTAGCGGGAGGCACAGAGACCCAGTACTTC